This T cell receptor beta chain was observed in a study of blood T cell repertoires in COVID-19. Whole-study context: Samples of COVID-19 (acute and convalescent) were obtained from the United States, Italy and Spain. T cells, B-cell-depleted T cells, or PBMCs supplied cDNA or gDNA.

As processed by the authors: Cell counts per sample came from amplifying reference gene primers. Profiling relied on immunoSEQ multiplex PCR, and the TCRdb table lists in-frame clones only, not all of them. V and J calls and clone size are given by that table; D and trimming were obtained from the DNA. The sample records about 230,000 clones, roughly 83% being singletons. A word on this clone: Different DNA sequences within this sample yield the same CDR3.

The CDR3 is 11 residues long. Trimming removed 3 bases at V and 4 bases at J, with 4 bases between. CDR1 is SNHLY and CDR2 is FYNNEI in the germline V gene. The sequenced material came from peripheral blood. The source is a woman between 45 and 60 years old with acute or convalescent COVID-19. This rearrangement joins TRBV2 to TRBJ2-7; D gene ambiguous. CDR3 in DNA: TGTGCCAGCAGTGATAATTACGAGCAGTACTTC. Translation: CASSDNYEQYF.